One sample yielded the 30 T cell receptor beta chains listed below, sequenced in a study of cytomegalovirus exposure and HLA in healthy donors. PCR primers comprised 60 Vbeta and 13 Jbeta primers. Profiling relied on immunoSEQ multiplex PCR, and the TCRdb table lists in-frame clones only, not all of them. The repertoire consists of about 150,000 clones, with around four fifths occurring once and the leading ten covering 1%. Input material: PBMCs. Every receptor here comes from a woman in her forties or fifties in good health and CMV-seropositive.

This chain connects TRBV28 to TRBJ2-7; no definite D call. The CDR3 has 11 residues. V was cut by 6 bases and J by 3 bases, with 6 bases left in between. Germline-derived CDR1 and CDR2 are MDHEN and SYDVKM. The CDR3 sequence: CASSANYEQYF. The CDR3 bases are TGTGCCAGCAGCGCGAACTACGAGCAGTACTTC.

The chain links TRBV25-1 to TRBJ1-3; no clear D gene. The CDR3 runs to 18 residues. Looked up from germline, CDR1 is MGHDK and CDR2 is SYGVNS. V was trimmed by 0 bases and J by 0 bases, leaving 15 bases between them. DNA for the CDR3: TGTGCCAGCAGTGAATACTTTATGGAGGACCCCTCTGGAAACACCATATATTTT. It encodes CASSEYFMEDPSGNTIYF. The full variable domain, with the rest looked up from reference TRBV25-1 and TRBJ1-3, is EADIYQTPRYLVIGTGKKITLECSQTMGHDKMYWYQQDPGMELHLIHYSYGVNSTEKGDLSSESTVSRIRTEHFPLTLESARPSHTSQYLCASSEYFMEDPSGNTIYFGEGSWLTVV.

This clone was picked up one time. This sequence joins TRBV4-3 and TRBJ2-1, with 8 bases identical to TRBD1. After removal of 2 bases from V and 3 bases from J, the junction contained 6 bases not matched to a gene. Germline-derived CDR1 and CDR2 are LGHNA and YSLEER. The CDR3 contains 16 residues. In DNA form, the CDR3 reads TGCGCCAGCAGCCAACAAGGACAGGGCAACTACAATGAGCAGTTCTTC. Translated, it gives CASSQQGQGNYNEQFF.

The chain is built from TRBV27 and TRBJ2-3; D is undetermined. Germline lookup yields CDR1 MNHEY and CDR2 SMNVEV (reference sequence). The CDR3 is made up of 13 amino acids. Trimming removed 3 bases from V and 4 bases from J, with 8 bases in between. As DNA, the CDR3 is TGTGCCAGCAGTTTCTCAGGCGCAGATACGCAGTATTTT. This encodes CASSFSGADTQYF.

In DNA form, the CDR3 reads TGCAGCGTTGCCACTAGCGGGACCACAGATACGCAGTATTTT. Translation gives CSVATSGTTDTQYF. This sequence joins TRBV29-1 and TRBJ2-3; 10 bases agree with TRBD2. Germline lookup yields CDR1 SQVTM and CDR2 ANQGSEA. J lost 2 bases, V lost 4 bases, and 3 bases had no gene match. CDR3 size: 14 residues.

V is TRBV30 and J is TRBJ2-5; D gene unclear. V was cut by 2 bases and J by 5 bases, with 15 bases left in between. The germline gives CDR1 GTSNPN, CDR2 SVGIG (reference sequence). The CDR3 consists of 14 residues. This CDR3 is CAWSIPGRVETQYF. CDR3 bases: TGTGCCTGGAGTATCCCCGGCCGGGTCGAGACCCAGTACTTC.

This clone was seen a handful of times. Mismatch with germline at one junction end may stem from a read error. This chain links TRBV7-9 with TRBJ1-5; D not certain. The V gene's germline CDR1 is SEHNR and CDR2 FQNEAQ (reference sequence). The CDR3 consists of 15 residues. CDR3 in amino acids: CSSSLSGDSNQPQHF. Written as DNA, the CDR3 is TGTTCCAGCAGCTTGTCCGGGGATAGCAATCAGCCCCAGCATTTT.

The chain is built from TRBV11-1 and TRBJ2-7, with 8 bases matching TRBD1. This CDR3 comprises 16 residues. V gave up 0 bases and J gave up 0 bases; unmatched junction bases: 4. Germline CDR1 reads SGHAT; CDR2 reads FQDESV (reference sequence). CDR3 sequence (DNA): TGTGCCAGCAGCTTAGCTCCGGGACAGGCCTCCTACGAGCAGTACTTC. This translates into CASSLAPGQASYEQYF.

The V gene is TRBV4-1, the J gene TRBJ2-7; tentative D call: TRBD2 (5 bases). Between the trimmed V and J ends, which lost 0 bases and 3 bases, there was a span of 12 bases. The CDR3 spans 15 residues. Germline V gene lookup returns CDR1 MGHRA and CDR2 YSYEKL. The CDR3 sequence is CASSQEEGFFYEQYF. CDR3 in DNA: TGCGCCAGCAGCCAAGAAGAGGGTTTTTTCTACGAGCAGTACTTC.

The CDR3 DNA reads TGTGCCAGCAGTTTATCGGCGGTTTATGGCTACACCTTC. Its protein product is CASSLSAVYGYTF. This rearrangement joins TRBV27 to TRBJ1-2; no clear D. Looked up from germline, CDR1 is MNHEY and CDR2 is SMNVEV (reference sequence). The CDR3 is 13 residues long. Deletions cut 0 bases from V and 5 bases from J, with 7 bases between.

The CDR3 here is CASSQDLDQPQHF. The CDR3 region has the DNA TGCGCCAGCAGCCAAGATCTAGATCAGCCCCAGCATTTT. The chain is built from TRBV4-3 and TRBJ1-5; D call uncertain. There are 13 residues in the CDR3. V was shortened by 0 bases and J by 5 bases, with 5 bases between the two germline ends. The germline V gene has CDR1 LGHNA and CDR2 YSLEER.

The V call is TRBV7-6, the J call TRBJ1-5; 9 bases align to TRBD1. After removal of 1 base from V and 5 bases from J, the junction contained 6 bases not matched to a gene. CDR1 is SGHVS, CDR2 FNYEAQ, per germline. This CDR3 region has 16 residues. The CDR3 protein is CASSLEQGATDQPQHF. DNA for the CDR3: TGTGCCAGCAGCTTAGAACAGGGGGCAACGGATCAGCCCCAGCATTTT.

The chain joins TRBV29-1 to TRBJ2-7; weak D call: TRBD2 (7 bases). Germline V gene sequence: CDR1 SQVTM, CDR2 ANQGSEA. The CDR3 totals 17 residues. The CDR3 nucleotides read TGCAGTGCCCGTCGGGGGGCCCACGGACTTAGCTCCTACGAGCAGTACTTC. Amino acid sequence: CSARRGAHGLSSYEQYF.

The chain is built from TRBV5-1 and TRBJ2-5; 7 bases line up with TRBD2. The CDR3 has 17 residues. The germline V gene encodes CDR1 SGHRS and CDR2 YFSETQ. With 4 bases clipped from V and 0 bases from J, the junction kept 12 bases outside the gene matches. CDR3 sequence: CASSHGASGAYQETQYF. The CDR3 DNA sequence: TGCGCCAGCAGCCACGGGGCTAGCGGAGCGTACCAAGAGACCCAGTACTTC.

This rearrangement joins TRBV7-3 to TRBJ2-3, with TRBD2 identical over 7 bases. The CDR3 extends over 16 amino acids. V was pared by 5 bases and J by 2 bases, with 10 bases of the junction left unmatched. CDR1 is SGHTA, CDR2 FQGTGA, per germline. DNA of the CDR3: TGTGCCAGCAGCGCCTGGGGGGGAGCAGACACAGATACGCAGTATTTT. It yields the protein CASSAWGGADTDTQYF.

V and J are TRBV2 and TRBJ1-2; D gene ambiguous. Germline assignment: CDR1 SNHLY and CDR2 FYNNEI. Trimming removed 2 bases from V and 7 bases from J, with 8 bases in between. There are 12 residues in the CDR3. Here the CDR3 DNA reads TGTGCCAGCAGTGAACGCAGTCGTGGCTACACCTTC. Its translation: CASSERSRGYTF.

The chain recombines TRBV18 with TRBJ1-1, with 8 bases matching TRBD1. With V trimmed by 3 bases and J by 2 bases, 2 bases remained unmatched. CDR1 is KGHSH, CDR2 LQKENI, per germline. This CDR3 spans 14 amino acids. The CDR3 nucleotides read TGTGCCAGCTCACCCGGGACAGGCAACACTGAAGCTTTCTTT. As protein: CASSPGTGNTEAFF.

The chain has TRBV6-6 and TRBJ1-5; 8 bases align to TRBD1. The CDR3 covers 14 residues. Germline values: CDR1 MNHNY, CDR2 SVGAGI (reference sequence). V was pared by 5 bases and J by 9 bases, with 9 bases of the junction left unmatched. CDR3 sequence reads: CASSPDRERGPQHF. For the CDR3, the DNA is TGTGCCAGCAGTCCGGACAGGGAAAGAGGGCCCCAGCATTTT.

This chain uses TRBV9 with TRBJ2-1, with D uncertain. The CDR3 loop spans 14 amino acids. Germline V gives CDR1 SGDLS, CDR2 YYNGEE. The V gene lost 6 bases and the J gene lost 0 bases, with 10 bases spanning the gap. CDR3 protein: CASNDLSSYNEQFF. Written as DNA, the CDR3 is TGTGCCAGCAACGACTTAAGCTCCTACAATGAGCAGTTCTTC.

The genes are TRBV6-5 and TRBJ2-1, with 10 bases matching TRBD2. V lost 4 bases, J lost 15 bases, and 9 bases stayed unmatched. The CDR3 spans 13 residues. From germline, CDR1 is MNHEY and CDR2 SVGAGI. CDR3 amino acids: CASSSTPSGRGFF. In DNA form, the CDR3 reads TGTGCCAGCAGTTCTACCCCGAGCGGGAGGGGGTTCTTC.

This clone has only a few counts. CDR3 protein: CASGLFSPGTISGNTIYF. The CDR3 DNA follows: TGTGCTAGTGGTTTGTTCTCCCCCGGGACTATCTCTGGAAACACCATATATTTT. The chain uses TRBV12-5 and TRBJ1-3; D perhaps matches TRBD1 (5 bases). The CDR3 is 18 residues long. From germline, CDR1 is LGHNT and CDR2 FRNRAP. Trimming stripped 2 bases from V and 0 bases from J, with 17 bases between.

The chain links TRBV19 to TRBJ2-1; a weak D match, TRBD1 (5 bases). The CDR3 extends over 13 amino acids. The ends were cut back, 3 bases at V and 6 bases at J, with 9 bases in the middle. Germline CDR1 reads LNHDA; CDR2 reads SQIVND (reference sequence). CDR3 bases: TGTGCCAGTAGTATGCTTACAGGCAATGAGCAGTTCTTC. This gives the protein CASSMLTGNEQFF.

CDR3 region: CASRRLTGMNSPLHF. DNA for the CDR3: TGTGCCAGCAGGCGACTGACAGGGATGAATTCACCCCTCCACTTT. The V call is TRBV6-5, the J call TRBJ1-6; the match to TRBD1 covers 7 bases. The trim removed 6 bases at V and 7 bases at J, leaving 9 bases unmatched. CDR1 MNHEY and CDR2 SVGAGI come from the germline V gene. This CDR3 comprises 15 residues.

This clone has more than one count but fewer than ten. The CDR3 nucleotides are TGTGCCAGCAGCCCCGGGGGGCGCCTAGTTTCACCCCTCCACTTT. It yields the protein CASSPGGRLVSPLHF. This chain links TRBV6-5 with TRBJ1-6; perhaps TRBD1 as D (6 bases). The germline CDR1 and CDR2 sequences are MNHEY and SVGAGI. V lost 6 bases, J lost 9 bases, and 18 bases lay in between. The CDR3 runs 15 residues.

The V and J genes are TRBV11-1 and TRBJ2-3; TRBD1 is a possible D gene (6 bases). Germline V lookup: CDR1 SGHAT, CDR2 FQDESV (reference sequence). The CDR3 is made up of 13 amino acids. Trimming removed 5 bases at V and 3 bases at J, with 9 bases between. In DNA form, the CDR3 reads TGTGCCAGCAGCCGAGACAGGACAGATACGCAGTATTTT. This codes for CASSRDRTDTQYF.

The CDR3 DNA reads as TGTGCCAGCAGCCATACAGGGGTTGGGGACAATGAGCAGTTCTTC. As protein: CASSHTGVGDNEQFF. The gene calls are TRBV4-2 and TRBJ2-1; 7 nucleotides agree with TRBD1. Looked up from germline, CDR1 is LGHNA and CDR2 is YNFKEQ. The CDR3 is 15 amino acids. With V trimmed by 3 bases and J by 5 bases, 7 bases remained unmatched.

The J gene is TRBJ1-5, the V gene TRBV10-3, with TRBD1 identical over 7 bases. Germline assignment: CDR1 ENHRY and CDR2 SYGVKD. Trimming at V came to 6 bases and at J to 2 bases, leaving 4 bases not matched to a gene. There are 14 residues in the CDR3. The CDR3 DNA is TGTGCCATCAGAGCCGGACAGGGCAATCAGCCCCAGCATTTT. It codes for CAIRAGQGNQPQHF.

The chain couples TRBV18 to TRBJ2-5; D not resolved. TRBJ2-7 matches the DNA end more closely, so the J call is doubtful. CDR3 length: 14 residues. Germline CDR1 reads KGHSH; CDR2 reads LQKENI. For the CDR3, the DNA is TGTGCCAGCTCACCACCGAGTGGGCCTTACGAGCAGTACTTC. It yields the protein CASSPPSGPYEQYF.

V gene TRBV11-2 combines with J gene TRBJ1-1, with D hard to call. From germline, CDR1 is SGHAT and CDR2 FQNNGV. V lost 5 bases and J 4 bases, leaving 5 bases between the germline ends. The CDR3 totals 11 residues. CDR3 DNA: TGTGCCAGCAGCCCGTTCACTGAAGCTTTCTTT. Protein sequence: CASSPFTEAFF.

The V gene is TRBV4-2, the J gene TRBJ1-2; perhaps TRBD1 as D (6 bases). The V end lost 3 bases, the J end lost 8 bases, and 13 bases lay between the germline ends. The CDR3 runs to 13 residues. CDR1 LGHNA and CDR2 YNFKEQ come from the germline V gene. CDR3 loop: CASSQAQGSGYTF. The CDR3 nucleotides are TGTGCCAGCAGCCAGGCCCAGGGGTCGGGCTACACCTTC.